The 32 T cell receptor beta chains below all came from one sample that was sequenced in a study of blood T cells in healthy people across ages. Using a J-beta primer mix together with a sample-barcoded 5' primer, a second PCR was run for roughly 6 to 12 cycles. TCRdb redid the calling of the 5' RACE reads with MiXCR, one entry per CDR3 protein. The sample has fewer than 700,000 distinct CDR3 sequences; 35% to 50% are singletons. The sequenced sample consisted of blood. The receptors stem from a man aged 80 or over in good health.

This clonotype was seen only a few times. The V and J genes are TRBV5-1 and TRBJ1-1; the D is unclear. Germline values: CDR1 SGHRS, CDR2 YFSETQ. V was pared by 1 base and J by 0 bases, with 7 bases between. This CDR3 has 14 residues. For the CDR3, the DNA is TGCGCCAGCAGCTTGTCCAGCCTGAACACTGAAGCTTTCTTT. This encodes CASSLSSLNTEAFF.

The rearrangement links TRBV27 to TRBJ2-3; 8 bases map to TRBD2. The CDR3 runs 14 residues. Germline values: CDR1 MNHEY, CDR2 SMNVEV (reference sequence). Trimming cost V 6 bases and J 4 bases; bases outside gene matches: 6. The CDR3 nucleotides are TGTGCCAGCAGGGAGCGGGGGAAGTCAGATACGCAGTATTTT. Translation: CASRERGKSDTQYF.

Only a few counts were recorded for this clonotype. This chain links TRBV5-1 with TRBJ2-7, with TRBD2 matching 11 bases. Germline CDR1 SGHRS, CDR2 YFSETQ. J gave up 4 bases and V 0 bases, and 6 bases lay outside the gene matches. This CDR3 has 16 amino acids. CDR3 loop: CASSLGSTSGSYEQYF. CDR3 sequence (DNA): TGCGCCAGCAGCTTGGGGAGTACTAGCGGGAGTTACGAGCAGTACTTC.

A word on this clonotype: The junction does not match germline at one end; this may be a read error. V gene TRBV4-3 combines with J gene TRBJ2-4; D may be TRBD1 (5 bases). There are 15 residues in the CDR3. The germline V gene has CDR1 LGHNA and CDR2 YSLEER. The CDR3 is CASSQDLAGAETQNF. DNA for the CDR3: TGCGCCAGCAGCCAAGATCTGGCTGGGGCGGAGACCCAGAACTTC.

J is TRBJ2-7 and V is TRBV10-3, with a possible D match to TRBD1 (6 bases). Per germline, CDR1 ENHRY and CDR2 SYGVKD. This CDR3 region has 14 residues. Trimming left V 8 bases short and J 2 bases short, with 16 bases between. In nucleotides, the CDR3 is TGTGCCATCCAACGACAGGAATTGACCTACGAGCAGTACTTC. Protein: CAIQRQELTYEQYF.

This clonotype turned up a few times. The chain combines TRBV20-1 with TRBJ2-4; 7 nucleotides align to TRBD2. Germline assignment: CDR1 DFQATT and CDR2 SNEGSKA (reference sequence). This CDR3 region has 16 residues. Unmatched junction bases numbered 9, after V lost 3 bases and J lost 1 base. This CDR3 is CSARSRGEGAKNIQYF. DNA of the CDR3: TGCAGTGCTAGGTCCCGGGGGGAAGGTGCCAAAAACATTCAGTACTTC.

This clonotype was seen only a few times. This chain connects TRBV20-1 to TRBJ2-3; possible D gene TRBD2, 6 bases. V was shortened by 0 bases and J by 4 bases, with 14 bases between the two germline ends. The germline CDR1 and CDR2 sequences are DFQATT and SNEGSKA (reference sequence). The CDR3 is made up of 15 amino acids. The CDR3 reads CSARDHASVADTQYF. The CDR3 coding sequence is TGCAGTGCTAGAGATCACGCTAGCGTGGCAGATACGCAGTATTTT.

The chain couples TRBV20-1 to TRBJ2-3; TRBD2 matches 9 bases. CDR3 length: 14 residues. The trim removed 4 bases at V and 3 bases at J, leaving 5 bases unmatched. Germline V gene sequence: CDR1 DFQATT, CDR2 SNEGSKA (reference sequence). The CDR3 reads CSAIGTSRTDTQYF. The CDR3 nucleotides read TGCAGTGCTATCGGGACTAGCAGAACAGATACGCAGTATTTT.

The chain links TRBV20-1 to TRBJ2-3; D may be TRBD1 (6 bases). Deletions cut 5 bases from V and 10 bases from J, with 19 bases between. Germline V gene lookup returns CDR1 DFQATT and CDR2 SNEGSKA (reference sequence). CDR3 size: 13 residues. The CDR3 protein is CSAHLNRADAQYF. The CDR3 DNA sequence: TGCAGTGCTCATCTAAACAGGGCCGATGCGCAGTATTTT.

The chain joins TRBV27 to TRBJ2-3, with 7 bases that match TRBD1. Germline CDR1 reads MNHEY; CDR2 reads SMNVEV (reference sequence). With V trimmed by 5 bases and J by 2 bases, 7 bases remained unmatched. The CDR3 has 15 amino acids. CDR3 amino acids: CASSPRDSSTDTQYF. The DNA for the CDR3 is TGTGCCAGCAGTCCCCGGGACAGCTCCACAGATACGCAGTATTTT.

The chain carries TRBV12-3 or TRBV12-4 and TRBJ2-1; D remains ambiguous. CDR3 length equals 14 residues. Trimming cost V 0 bases and J 8 bases, with 11 bases left between them. The CDR3 protein is CASSLAALRDEQFF. In DNA form, the CDR3 reads TGTGCCAGCAGTTTAGCGGCTTTGCGTGATGAGCAGTTCTTC.

This clonotype was counted many times. The chain is built from TRBV3-1 and TRBJ2-7; 10 positions match TRBD1. The germline V gene has CDR1 LGHDT and CDR2 YNNKEL (reference sequence). The ends lost 4 bases at V and 5 bases at J; junction bases unmatched: 11. The CDR3 contains 16 residues. The CDR3 DNA is TGTGCCAGCAGCCCCGCCGGGACAGGGGTTAAGAACGAGCAGTACTTC. It encodes CASSPAGTGVKNEQYF.

This chain uses TRBV6-2 or TRBV6-3 with TRBJ2-1; D is perhaps TRBD2 (5 bases). The V end was cut by 7 bases, the J end by 8 bases, with 12 bases between. The CDR3 has 12 residues. The V gene's germline CDR1 is MNHEY and CDR2 SVGEGT. The CDR3 loop reads CASIYGGDEQFF. The CDR3 bases are TGTGCCAGCATTTATGGAGGCGATGAGCAGTTCTTC.

The chain links TRBV29-1 to TRBJ2-4; 13 bases are a match to TRBD2. The germline gives CDR1 SQVTM, CDR2 ANQGSEA. The CDR3 length is 15 residues. The trim removed 5 bases at V and 16 bases at J, leaving 17 bases unmatched. The CDR3 sequence: CSVIPGTSGMYEQYF. The CDR3, as DNA: TGCAGCGTTATCCCCGGGACTAGCGGGATGTACGAGCAATACTTC.

This clonotype was counted a few times. The chain joins TRBV29-1 to TRBJ2-3; D is unresolved. There are 16 residues in the CDR3. CDR1 and CDR2 from the germline V gene are SQVTM and ANQGSEA. Trimming removed 0 bases at V and 0 bases at J, with 13 bases between. This CDR3 is CSVEDRSVTSTDTQYF. The CDR3 DNA follows: TGCAGCGTTGAAGATAGGAGTGTAACTAGCACAGATACGCAGTATTTT.

This clonotype was counted only a few times. The chain couples TRBV28 to TRBJ2-5; possible D gene TRBD1, 5 bases. Trimming pared 6 bases from V and 0 bases from J, leaving 14 bases between. Germline CDR1 is MDHEN and CDR2 is SYDVKM. This CDR3 is 15 amino acids long. CDR3 bases: TGTGCCAGCAGCCTAGGGGCAGCGTACCAAGAGACCCAGTACTTC. Residues: CASSLGAAYQETQYF.

This clonotype appeared once. One end of the junction varies from germline; a read error may be responsible. This chain links TRBV7-4 with TRBJ1-3; a possible D gene is TRBD1 (6 bases). The CDR3 length is 19 residues. Germline V gives CDR1 SGHVT, CDR2 SQSDAQ. In nucleotides, the CDR3 is TGCGCCAGCAGCCCTACCTCCCTCGACAGGACCTTCTCTGGAAACACCATATATTTT. Its translation is CASSPTSLDRTFSGNTIYF. Complete variable domain (other parts from reference TRBV7-4 and TRBJ1-3): GAGVSQSPRYKVAKRGRDVALRCDSISGHVTLYWYRQTLGQGSEVLTYSQSDAQRDKSGRPSGRFSAERPERSVSTLKIQRTEQGDSAVYLCASSPTSLDRTFSGNTIYFGEGSWLTVV.

This clonotype has at least ten counts. V is TRBV14 and J is TRBJ2-7; no clear D. This CDR3 is built from 15 residues. V lost 3 bases and J 7 bases, leaving 19 bases between the germline ends. The germline V gene encodes CDR1 SGHDN and CDR2 FVKESK. CDR3 nucleotides: TGTGCCAGCAGCCACAGAACGGTGATCGTAGGAGAGCAGTACTTC. Its translation is CASSHRTVIVGEQYF.

This clonotype was found a few times. The V gene is TRBV10-3, the J gene TRBJ1-1, with D hard to call. Trimming took 6 bases from V and 2 from J, leaving 10 bases between them. This CDR3 has 13 amino acids. CDR1 is ENHRY and CDR2 is SYGVKD in the germline V gene. The CDR3 DNA reads TGTGCCATCAGCTATGACACCAACACTGAAGCTTTCTTT. This encodes CAISYDTNTEAFF.

This clonotype has only a few counts. The chain recombines TRBV5-6 with TRBJ2-1, with 11 bases fitting TRBD1. Looked up from germline, CDR1 is SGHDT and CDR2 is YYEEEE. This CDR3 has 16 amino acids. Unmatched junction bases numbered 9, after V lost 3 bases and J lost 7 bases. Here the CDR3 reads CASSYTGTGGLNEQFF. DNA for the CDR3: TGTGCCAGCAGCTATACCGGGACAGGGGGATTGAATGAGCAGTTCTTC.

This clonotype has ten or more counts. This rearrangement joins TRBV20-1 to TRBJ2-5; 11 bases agree with TRBD2. Germline trimming cut 6 bases from V and 4 bases from J; bases unmatched to any gene: 7. Germline values: CDR1 DFQATT, CDR2 SNEGSKA (reference sequence). The CDR3 loop spans 14 amino acids. CDR3 DNA: TGCAGTGCACCACTAGCGGGAGTTGCAGAGACCCAGTACTTC. Encoded protein: CSAPLAGVAETQYF.

This clonotype was found many times. The chain uses TRBV4-2 and TRBJ2-3; a weak D match, TRBD2 (6 bases). The germline CDR1 and CDR2 sequences are LGHNA and YNFKEQ. CDR3 size: 16 residues. V dropped 1 base and J dropped 0 bases, with 11 bases sitting between them. In nucleotides, the CDR3 is TGTGCCAGCAGCCAAGCGGCGGGGTCTAGCACAGATACGCAGTATTTT. Protein: CASSQAAGSSTDTQYF.

This clonotype was seen only a few times. The rearrangement joins TRBV20-1 to TRBJ2-1; D perhaps matches TRBD2 (6 bases). V was trimmed by 6 bases and J by 6 bases, leaving 27 bases between them. The CDR3 runs to 17 residues. Looked up from germline, CDR1 is DFQATT and CDR2 is SNEGSKA (reference sequence). The CDR3 coding sequence is TGCAGTGCCCCCCCAGGGCCCCTAACGGGAGTAGGCAATGAGCAGTTCTTC. This translates into CSAPPGPLTGVGNEQFF.

This clonotype was picked up a small number of times. CDR3 bases: TGCAGTGCTGAGATTAGCGGGCAGCAGTATTTT. Translating it yields CSAEISGQQYF. V is TRBV20-1 and J is TRBJ2-3; 7 positions match TRBD2. This CDR3 has 11 residues. Germline CDR1 and CDR2: DFQATT and SNEGSKA (reference sequence). The ends lost 5 bases at V and 11 bases at J; junction bases unmatched: 7.

The chain uses TRBV6-5 and TRBJ1-2; 10 bases align to TRBD1. Germline-derived CDR1 and CDR2 are MNHEY and SVGAGI. CDR3 length equals 15 residues. V lost 5 bases, J lost 7 bases, and 10 bases stayed unmatched. The CDR3 is CASSQAGTGVTGYTF. Written as DNA, the CDR3 is TGTGCCAGCAGTCAAGCCGGGACAGGGGTTACTGGCTACACCTTC.

This clonotype was recorded many times. V and J are TRBV29-1 and TRBJ2-7; D is perhaps TRBD1 (5 bases). Germline V gives CDR1 SQVTM, CDR2 ANQGSEA. V shed 3 bases and J shed 4 bases, with 16 bases lying between them. CDR3 length: 14 amino acids. The DNA for the CDR3 is TGCAGCGTTGATGGGGCAGGGTCTAGGTACGAGCAGTACTTC. This encodes CSVDGAGSRYEQYF.

As regards this clonotype: The junction and the germline gene differ at one end; a read error may be behind it. The chain uses TRBV11-2 and TRBJ2-7, with 9 bases fitting TRBD1. Germline V gene data show CDR1 as SGHAT and CDR2 as FQNNGV. The CDR3 consists of 15 residues. The DNA of the CDR3 is TGTGCCAGCAGCCCAAGTAGGACAGGGGTAAGGGAGCGGTACTTC. It codes for CASSPSRTGVRERYF. Full variable domain (missing parts from reference TRBV11-2 and TRBJ2-7): EAGVAQSPRYKIIEKRQSVAFWCNPISGHATLYWYQQILGQGPKLLIQFQNNGVVDDSQLPKDRFSAERLKGVDSTLKIQPAKLEDSAVYLCASSPSRTGVRERYFGPGTRLTVT.

This clonotype was counted between two and nine times. This chain uses TRBV20-1 with TRBJ2-5; perhaps TRBD1 as D (5 bases). Trimming cost V 0 bases and J 7 bases, with 12 bases left between them. Germline loops: CDR1 DFQATT, CDR2 SNEGSKA (reference sequence). This CDR3 has 13 amino acids. CDR3 nucleotides: TGCAGTGCTAGAGATCAGGGCTACGGGACCCAGTACTTC. Protein product: CSARDQGYGTQYF.

V gene TRBV12-3 or TRBV12-4 combines with J gene TRBJ1-5; TRBD1 matches at 8 bases. With 5 bases clipped from V and 4 bases from J, the junction kept 7 bases outside the gene matches. This CDR3 has 15 residues. The CDR3 protein is CASSQNDRGNQPQHF. The CDR3 region has the DNA TGTGCCAGCAGTCAAAACGACAGGGGAAATCAGCCCCAGCATTTT.

This clonotype has more than one count but fewer than ten. The chain recombines TRBV23-1 with TRBJ2-5, with D possibly matching TRBD1 (6 bases). TRBV23-1 qualifies as an ORF whose function is uncertain. The CDR3 runs to 15 residues. V was pared by 4 bases and J by 1 base, with 13 bases between. The CDR3 loop is CASSRTGSGQETQYF. As DNA, the CDR3 is TGCGCCAGCAGTCGAACAGGGTCGGGCCAAGAGACCCAGTACTTC.

The rearrangement uses TRBV27 and TRBJ2-5; TRBD1 is a possible D gene (6 bases). This CDR3 is built from 16 residues. Trimming removed 1 base from V and 1 base from J, with 13 bases in between. CDR1 is MNHEY and CDR2 is SMNVEV in the germline V gene (reference sequence). CDR3 DNA: TGTGCCAGCAGTTTATTTCTCGGACAGACCCAAGAGACCCAGTACTTC. Translated, it gives CASSLFLGQTQETQYF.

This clonotype was recorded a few times. V is TRBV4-2 and J is TRBJ2-7; D gene unclear. The CDR3 is 16 amino acids. The ends were cut back, 0 bases at V and 5 bases at J, with 17 bases in the middle. In germline, CDR1 is LGHNA, CDR2 YNFKEQ. The CDR3 DNA sequence: TGTGCCAGCAGCCAAGATATTGGCGTTGGTGGGGACGAGCAGTACTTC. Its translation: CASSQDIGVGGDEQYF.